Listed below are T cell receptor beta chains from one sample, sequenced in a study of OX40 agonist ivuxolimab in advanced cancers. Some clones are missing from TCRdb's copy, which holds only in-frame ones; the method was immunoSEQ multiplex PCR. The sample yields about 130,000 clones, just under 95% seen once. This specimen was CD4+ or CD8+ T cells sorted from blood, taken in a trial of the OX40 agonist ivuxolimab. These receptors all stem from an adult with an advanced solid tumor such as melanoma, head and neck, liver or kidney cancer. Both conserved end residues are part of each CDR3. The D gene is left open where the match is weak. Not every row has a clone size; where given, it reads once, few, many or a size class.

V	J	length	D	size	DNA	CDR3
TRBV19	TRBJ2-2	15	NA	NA	TGTGCCAGTATTTCCCGGACACTGAACACCGGGGAGCTGTTTTTT	CASISRTLNTGELFF
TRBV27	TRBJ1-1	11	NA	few	TGTGCCAGCAGGCTAGGCACTGAAGCTTTCTTT	CASRLGTEAFF
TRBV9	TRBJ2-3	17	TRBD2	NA	TGTGCCAGCAGCGCCCGGGGAGGGAGGTTAGGCACAGATACGCAGTATTTT	CASSARGGRLGTDTQYF
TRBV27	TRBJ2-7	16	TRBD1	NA	TGTGCCAGCAGTTTAAAGGGACAGGGGTTCTCCTACGAGCAGTACTTC	CASSLKGQGFSYEQYF
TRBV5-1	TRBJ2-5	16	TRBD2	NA	TGCGCCAGCAGCTTGGGGGGGACTAGCGGGATTGAGACCCAGTACTTC	CASSLGGTSGIETQYF
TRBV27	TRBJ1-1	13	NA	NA	TGTGCCAGCAGTACCGGACTTCTCACTGAAGCTTTCTTT	CASSTGLLTEAFF
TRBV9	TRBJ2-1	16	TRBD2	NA	TGTGCCAGCAGCGTAGGACTAGCGGGAGGTTACAATGAGCAGTTCTTC	CASSVGLAGGYNEQFF
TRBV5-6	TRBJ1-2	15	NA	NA	TGTGCCAGCAGCTTACTTGTAGGGGAGGCTCGGGGCTACACCTTC	CASSLLVGEARGYTF
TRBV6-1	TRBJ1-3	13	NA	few	TGTGCCAGCAGTGAAGACATTGGAAACACCATATATTTT	CASSEDIGNTIYF
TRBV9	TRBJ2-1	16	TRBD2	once	TGTGCCAGCAGCGTGGCGGGGCTAGCGGGTTACAATGAGCAGTTCTTC	CASSVAGLAGYNEQFF
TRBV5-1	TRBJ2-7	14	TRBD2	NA	TGCGCCAGCAGCTTGGTGGCGGGAGACCTCGAGCAGTACTTC	CASSLVAGDLEQYF
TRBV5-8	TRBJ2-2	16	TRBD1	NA	TGTGCCAGCAGCCCCCGGACAGGGAGGAACACCGGGGAGCTGTTTTTT	CASSPRTGRNTGELFF
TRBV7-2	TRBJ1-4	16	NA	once	TGTGCCAGCAGCGAGTCCCCCAGTCAAGGATCCAGGAGGGTGTTTTTT	CASSESPSQGSRRVFF
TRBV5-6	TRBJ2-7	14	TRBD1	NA	TGTGCCAGCAGCCCCGGACAGGTTTACTACGAGCAGTACTTC	CASSPGQVYYEQYF
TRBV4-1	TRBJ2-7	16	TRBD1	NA	TGCGCCAGCAGCCAAGATTACGGGACAGGGAGCTACGAGCAGTACTTC	CASSQDYGTGSYEQYF
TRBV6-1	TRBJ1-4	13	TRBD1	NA	TGTGCCAGCAGCCCACGGGACAGGGTGGAACTGTTTTTT	CASSPRDRVELFF
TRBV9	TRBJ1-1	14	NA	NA	TGTGCCAGCAGCGTAGCTACGGCGAACACTGAAGCTTTCTTT	CASSVATANTEAFF
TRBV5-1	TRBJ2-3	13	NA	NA	TGCGCCAGCAGCTCCTCGCGCACAGATACGCAGTATTTT	CASSSSRTDTQYF
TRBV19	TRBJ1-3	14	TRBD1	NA	TGTGCCAGTACCTACAGGGGGTTCGGAAACACCATATATTTT	CASTYRGFGNTIYF
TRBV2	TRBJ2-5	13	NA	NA	TGTGCCAGCAGTGAGGCTAGTTTAGAGACCCAGTACTTC	CASSEASLETQYF
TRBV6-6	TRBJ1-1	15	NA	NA	TGTGCCAGCAGTTACTCGGGACTTCCGAACACTGAAGCTTTCTTT	CASSYSGLPNTEAFF
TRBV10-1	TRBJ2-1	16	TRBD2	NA	TGCGCCAGCAGTGACTCCGGGACTAGCGGAGGCCATGAGCAGTTCTTC	CASSDSGTSGGHEQFF
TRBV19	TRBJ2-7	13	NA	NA	TGTGCCAGTAGCGGGAGCCCCGAGTACGAGCAGTACTTC	CASSGSPEYEQYF
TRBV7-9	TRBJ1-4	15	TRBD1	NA	TGTGCCAGCAGCTACCGACAGGGGTCGGATGAAAAACTGTTTTTT	CASSYRQGSDEKLFF
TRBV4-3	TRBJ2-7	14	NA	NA	TGCGCCAGCAGCCCCCATACAGGAACCTACGAGCAGTACTTC	CASSPHTGTYEQYF
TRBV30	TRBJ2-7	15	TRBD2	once	TGTGCCTGGAGCGTGACTAGCGCTCGATCCTACGAGCAGTACTTC	CAWSVTSARSYEQYF
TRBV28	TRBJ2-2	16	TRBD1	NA	TGTGCCAGCAGTTCATACCGAACAGGGGCGGCCGGGGAGCTGTTTTTT	CASSSYRTGAAGELFF
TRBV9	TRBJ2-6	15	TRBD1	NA	TGTGCCAGCAGCGCGACAGGGAATGGGGCCAACGTCCTGACTTTC	CASSATGNGANVLTF
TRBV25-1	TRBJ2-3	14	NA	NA	TGTGCCAGCAGTCCACAGGGTCGCACAGATACGCAGTATTTT	CASSPQGRTDTQYF
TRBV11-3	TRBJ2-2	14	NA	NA	TGTGCCAGCAGCCACGGGCAGTACACCGGGGAGCTGTTTTTT	CASSHGQYTGELFF
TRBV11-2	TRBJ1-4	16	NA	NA	TGTGCCAGCAGCCTCAATGGCCCCGGGTCCGCGGAAAAACTGTTTTTT	CASSLNGPGSAEKLFF
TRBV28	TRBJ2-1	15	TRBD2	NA	TGTGCCAGCAGTTTTGACCTAGCGGGAGTCGATGAGCAGTTCTTC	CASSFDLAGVDEQFF
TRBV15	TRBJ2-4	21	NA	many	TGTGCCACCAGCAGAGCCCCTCGGACAGATACCCATTTTGTAGCCAAAAACATTCAGTACTTC	CATSRAPRTDTHFVAKNIQYF
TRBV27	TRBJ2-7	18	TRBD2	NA	TGTGCCAGCAGTTTAAAGGATCGTGAGCGGGAGGGTTCCTACGAGCAGTACTTC	CASSLKDREREGSYEQYF
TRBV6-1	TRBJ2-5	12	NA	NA	TGTGCCAGCAGTGAACGGGTAGCGGCCCAATACTTC	CASSERVAAQYF
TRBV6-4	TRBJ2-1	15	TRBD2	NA	TGTGCCAGCCGTCTAGCGGGAGCGGGGAACAATGAGCAGTTCTTC	CASRLAGAGNNEQFF
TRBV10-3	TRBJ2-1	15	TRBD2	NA	TGTGCCTCCGGGGGAGCGGGAGGGTCGAGCAATGAGCAGTTCTTC	CASGGAGGSSNEQFF
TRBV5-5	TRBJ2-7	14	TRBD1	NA	TGTGCCAGCAGCCCCGGACAGGGTCCCTACGAGCAGTACTTC	CASSPGQGPYEQYF
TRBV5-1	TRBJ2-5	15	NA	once	TGCGCCAGCAGCTCGGTCAGGGGTCCGACGCAGACCCAGTACTTC	CASSSVRGPTQTQYF
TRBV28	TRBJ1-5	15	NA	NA	TGTGCCAGCAGCCCAATGGCAGGGTTGAATCAGCCCCAGCATTTT	CASSPMAGLNQPQHF
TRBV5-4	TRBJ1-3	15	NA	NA	TGTGCCAGCAGCCAAGAGTCAACTACTGGAAACACCATATATTTT	CASSQESTTGNTIYF
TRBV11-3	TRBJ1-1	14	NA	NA	TGTGCCAGCAGCATCGGACAGATGAACACTGAAGCTTTCTTT	CASSIGQMNTEAFF